This TCR beta chain is from a study of spatial heterogeneity in lung cancer. On the study more broadly: The roughly 66 donors had untreated early-stage non-small cell lung cancer. As counted in raw reads, each unique TCR and UMI combination appeared more than ten times on average.

This clonotype was counted many times. Individually, TCR cDNA molecules were each labelled with a unique molecular identifier. From the 5' RACE reads, TCRdb called clonotypes with MiXCR, one entry per CDR3 protein. The sample shows fewer than 60,000 distinct CDR3 sequences, roughly 7.4% of them seen only once. Trimming took 0 bases from V and 5 from J, leaving 11 bases between them. The CDR3 length is 14 residues. Per germline, CDR1 SGHDN and CDR2 FVKESK. Time point: blood at routine non-recurrence follow-up after resection. Material for sequencing was whole RNA from tumor, nontumor lung or frozen PBMC, left unsorted.

This sequence was found in a female donor with early-stage non-small cell lung cancer. The sequences come from PBMCs, collected at follow-up. The chain couples TRBV14 to TRBJ2-7; D is perhaps TRBD1 (6 bases). Here the CDR3 reads CASSQDRGFDEQYF. The CDR3 DNA reads as TGTGCCAGCAGCCAAGACAGGGGATTCGACGAGCAGTACTTC.